Below are 4 T cell receptor beta chains sequenced from a single sample in a study of cytomegalovirus exposure and HLA in healthy donors. A multiplex PCR was run with 60 Vbeta primers and 13 Jbeta primers. The table came from immunoSEQ multiplex PCR; TCRdb's copy has only in-frame clones and leaves some out. The table has 110,000 to 150,000 clones, 60% to 80% seen once; the top ten hold approximately 0.9%. The sequenced sample consisted of PBMCs. The receptors derive from a man between 18 and 29 years old in good health and CMV-seronegative.

V usage is TRBV6-1 and J usage is TRBJ2-1; TRBD1 agrees at 7 bases. The CDR3 covers 14 residues. V was pared by 3 bases and J by 5 bases, with 4 bases of the junction left unmatched. The germline V gene encodes CDR1 MNHNS and CDR2 SASEGT. Written as DNA, the CDR3 is TGTGCCAGCAGTGAGTACAGGGGAAACAATGAGCAGTTCTTC. It translates to CASSEYRGNNEQFF.

The chain is built from TRBV15 and TRBJ2-6; a possible D gene is TRBD2 (6 bases). V was shortened by 1 base and J by 0 bases, with 16 bases between the two germline ends. The CDR3 loop spans 19 amino acids. CDR1 LNHNV and CDR2 YYDKDF come from the germline V gene (reference sequence). The CDR3 DNA reads TGTGCCACCAGCAGAGTGCAAACGGACGGGAGCTCTGGGGCCAACGTCCTGACTTTC. Residues: CATSRVQTDGSSGANVLTF.

The V and J genes are TRBV6-1 and TRBJ1-6; TRBD1 matches at 9 bases. From germline, CDR1 is MNHNS and CDR2 SASEGT. The CDR3 is made up of 14 amino acids. The junction had 5 bases not matched to a gene; V was cut back by 6 bases and J by 8 bases. The CDR3: CASSNDRGDSPLHF. The CDR3 nucleotides are TGTGCCAGCAGCAACGACAGGGGGGATTCACCCCTCCACTTT.

The CDR3 DNA follows: TGTGCCAGTACCCCTAGGGGACAGGGGGATGAAAAACTGTTTTTT. Encoded protein: CASTPRGQGDEKLFF. The chain employs TRBV19 and TRBJ1-4, with TRBD1 matching 11 bases. J gave up 6 bases and V 7 bases, and 7 bases lay outside the gene matches. Germline V CDR1 and CDR2: LNHDA, SQIVND (reference sequence). This CDR3 is built from 15 residues.